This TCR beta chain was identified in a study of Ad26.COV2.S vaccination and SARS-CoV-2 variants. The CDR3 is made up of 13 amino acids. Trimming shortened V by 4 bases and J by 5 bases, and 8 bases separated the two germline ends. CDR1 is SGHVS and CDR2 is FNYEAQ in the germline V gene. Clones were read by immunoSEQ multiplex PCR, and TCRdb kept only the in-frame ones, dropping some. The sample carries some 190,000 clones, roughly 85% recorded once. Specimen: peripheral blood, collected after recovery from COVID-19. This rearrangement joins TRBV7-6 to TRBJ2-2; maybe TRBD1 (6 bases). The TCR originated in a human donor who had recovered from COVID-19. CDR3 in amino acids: CASSYRETGELFF. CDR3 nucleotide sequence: TGTGCCAGCAGCTACAGGGAGACCGGGGAGCTGTTTTTT. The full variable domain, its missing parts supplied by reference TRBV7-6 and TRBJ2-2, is GAGVSQSPRYKVTKRGQDVALRCDPISGHVSLYWYRQALGQGPEFLTYFNYEAQQDKSGLPNDRFSAERPEGSISTLTIQRTEQRDSAMYRCASSYRETGELFFGEGSRLTVL.